These T cell receptor beta chains were read from a single sample in a study of graft-versus-host responses after intestinal transplantation. What these receptors recognize is not known. TCRdb keeps only in-frame clones here, not all; method: immunoSEQ multiplex PCR. The sample includes under 100,000 clones, roughly 80% of them seen just once. The input for sequencing was unstimulated CD4+ T cells sorted from spleen or lymph node cells, taken before intestinal transplant. The receptors shown here come from a human donor who received an intestinal transplant. CDR3s include the opening cysteine and the closing phenylalanine or tryptophan. The D gene is left open where the match is weak. Size values are once, few and many counts, or a class for expanded clones, and some rows have none.

d_call j_call v_call clone_size cdr3_aa cdr3_nt
- TRBJ2-1 TRBV6-6 few CASRTSPAVDEQFF TGTGCCAGCAGAACTAGCCCGGCGGTGGATGAGCAGTTCTTC
TRBD2 TRBJ2-4 TRBV9 - CASSVAGGGMTKNIQYF TGTGCCAGCAGCGTAGCTGGGGGGGGGATGACCAAAAACATTCAGTACTTC
TRBD2 TRBJ2-2 TRBV9 - CASSVRGGVTGELFF TGTGCCAGCAGCGTCCGGGGGGGCGTCACCGGGGAGCTGTTTTTT
TRBD1 TRBJ2-3 TRBV29-1 - CSVESGDRSPDTQYF TGCAGCGTTGAAAGTGGGGACAGATCTCCAGATACGCAGTATTTT
- TRBJ2-5 TRBV7-8 - CASSLVQGETQYF TGTGCCAGCAGCTTAGTACAGGGAGAGACCCAGTACTTC
- TRBJ2-3 TRBV4-1 - CASSLSGQPVGTDTQYF TGCGCCAGCAGCCTTAGCGGCCAACCCGTCGGCACAGATACGCAGTATTTT
TRBD1 TRBJ1-5 TRBV2 - CASRDREGQPQHF TGTGCCAGCAGGGACAGGGAGGGTCAGCCCCAGCATTTT
TRBD1 TRBJ2-1 TRBV5-1 - CASSLEGQVYNEQFF TGCGCCAGCAGCTTGGAGGGACAGGTATACAATGAGCAGTTCTTC
- TRBJ2-1 TRBV7-6 - CASSLFQTGAYNEQFF TGTGCCAGCAGCTTATTCCAGACAGGAGCTTACAATGAGCAGTTCTTC
- TRBJ1-2 TRBV19 - CASSIGSGFNYGYTF TGTGCCAGTAGTATAGGATCGGGTTTTAACTATGGCTACACCTTC
TRBD2 TRBJ2-2 TRBV7-7 - CASSLSGGTGELFF TGTGCCAGCAGTCTTAGCGGGGGGACCGGGGAGCTGTTTTTT
- TRBJ1-2 TRBV29-1 - CSVWQGGYGYTF TGCAGCGTTTGGCAGGGTGGCTATGGCTACACCTTC
- TRBJ1-3 TRBV27 once CASSLSGDSGNTIYF TGTGCCAGCAGTTTGTCAGGGGACTCTGGAAACACCATATATTTT
- TRBJ2-2 TRBV28 - CASSPPSRGVRELFF TGTGCCAGCAGTCCTCCTTCGCGCGGGGTCCGGGAGCTGTTTTTT
TRBD1 TRBJ1-2 TRBV2 - CASRGIQGARGYTF TGTGCCAGCAGGGGGATTCAGGGGGCAAGGGGCTACACCTTC
TRBD1 TRBJ1-6 TRBV2 - CASSGAGGGSPLHF TGTGCCAGCAGTGGGGCAGGGGGCGGTTCACCCCTCCACTTT
TRBD2 TRBJ2-1 TRBV6-1 - CASSRLAGGYNEQFF TGTGCCAGCAGTCGACTAGCGGGGGGCTACAATGAGCAGTTCTTC